These T cell receptor beta chains were read from a single sample in a study of cytomegalovirus exposure and HLA in healthy donors. Generated by immunoSEQ multiplex PCR, the TCRdb table keeps only in-frame clones and is missing some. The sample includes about 160,000 clones, roughly 82% of them seen just once. Sequencing was performed on PBMCs. These receptors all stem from a man over 45 in good health and CMV-seropositive. CDR3s include the opening cysteine and the closing phenylalanine or tryptophan. D genes are given only for firm matches. Clone sizes are given selectively: once, few, many, or a class where the clone is expanded.

D gene	clone size	V gene	J gene	CDR3 protein	CDR3 DNA
NA	NA	TRBV30	TRBJ1-1	CAWSVNSNTEAFF	TGTGCCTGGAGTGTAAACAGTAACACTGAAGCTTTCTTT
TRBD1	NA	TRBV12-5	TRBJ1-2	CASGLGTGSLRAWGYTF	TGTGCTAGTGGTTTAGGGACAGGAAGCCTCCGGGCTTGGGGCTACACCTTC
TRBD2	NA	TRBV4-1	TRBJ2-2	CASSPWTSGDTGELFF	TGCGCCAGCAGCCCTTGGACTAGCGGGGACACCGGGGAGCTGTTTTTT
TRBD1	NA	TRBV6-1	TRBJ1-5	CASGPGTGTNQPQHF	TGTGCCAGCGGACCCGGGACAGGGACTAATCAGCCCCAGCATTTT
TRBD2	NA	TRBV19	TRBJ2-3	CASSSHRVSGGPDTQYF	TGTGCCAGTAGTTCCCACCGCGTTAGCGGGGGCCCAGATACGCAGTATTTT
TRBD1	NA	TRBV27	TRBJ1-6	CASRRLTGVNSPLHF	TGTGCCAGCAGGCGGCTGACAGGGGTCAATTCACCCCTCCACTTT
NA	NA	TRBV7-6	TRBJ1-3	CASSLERDGGSGNTIYF	TGTGCCAGCAGCTTAGAGAGGGACGGGGGCTCTGGAAACACCATATATTTT
TRBD1	NA	TRBV5-1	TRBJ2-7	CASSSANRGEQYF	TGCGCCAGCAGCTCGGCTAACAGGGGCGAGCAGTACTTC
NA	NA	TRBV7-9	TRBJ1-1	CASSLAGTRNTEAFF	TGTGCCAGCAGCTTAGCGGGGACACGGAACACTGAAGCTTTCTTT
NA	NA	TRBV9	TRBJ1-1	CASSALGQLNTEAFF	TGTGCCAGCAGCGCGCTGGGGCAGCTGAACACTGAAGCTTTCTTT
NA	few	TRBV4-1	TRBJ2-2	CASSLRSGELFF	TGCGCCAGCAGCTTAAGGAGCGGGGAGCTGTTTTTT
NA	NA	TRBV4-1	TRBJ1-2	CASSQDWSGPNGYGYTF	TGCGCCAGCAGCCAAGATTGGTCAGGGCCGAACGGGTATGGCTACACCTTC
TRBD1	few	TRBV5-4	TRBJ1-2	CASGGDRNGGDGYTF	TGTGCCAGCGGTGGGGACAGGAATGGTGGGGATGGCTACACCTTC
TRBD2	NA	TRBV4-1	TRBJ2-3	CASSQLTSGSADTQYF	TGCGCCAGCAGCCAGCTGACTAGCGGGAGCGCAGATACGCAGTATTTT
NA	NA	TRBV14	TRBJ1-1	CASSHQGIEAFF	TGTGCCAGCAGCCACCAGGGTATTGAAGCTTTCTTT
TRBD2	NA	TRBV25-1	TRBJ2-1	CASQAGIYNEQFF	TGTGCCAGCCAAGCGGGAATCTACAATGAGCAGTTCTTC
NA	NA	TRBV7-2	TRBJ1-5	CASSLERFPEGPQHF	TGTGCCAGCAGCTTAGAGAGGTTCCCCGAGGGGCCCCAGCATTTT
NA	NA	TRBV2	TRBJ1-6	CASSEARNMPSSYNSPLHF	TGTGCCAGCAGTGAAGCGCGGAACATGCCCAGCTCCTATAATTCACCCCTCCACTTT
NA	once	TRBV6-1	TRBJ1-6	CASSYSPLHF	TGTGCCAGCAGCTATTCACCCCTCCACTTT
NA	NA	TRBV7-9	TRBJ1-1	CASSIPGGTEAFF	TGTGCCAGCAGCATCCCGGGGGGCACTGAAGCTTTCTTT
TRBD1	NA	TRBV5-5	TRBJ1-1	CASSLGTGGTAATEAFF	TGTGCCAGCAGCTTGGGGACGGGTGGGACAGCTGCCACTGAAGCTTTCTTT
NA	NA	TRBV19	TRBJ2-3	CASSIGAQWDTQYF	TGTGCCAGTAGTATAGGAGCGCAGTGGGATACGCAGTATTTT
TRBD1	NA	TRBV6-5	TRBJ2-5	CASSRPERGRETQYF	TGTGCCAGCAGTCGCCCGGAGAGGGGGCGTGAGACCCAGTACTTC
TRBD2	NA	TRBV7-8	TRBJ2-5	CASSARLAGAAQETQYF	TGTGCCAGCAGCGCCCGACTAGCGGGGGCCGCCCAAGAGACCCAGTACTTC
TRBD1	NA	TRBV27	TRBJ1-1	CASSLGQGAFSEAFF	TGTGCCAGCAGTCTTGGACAGGGGGCGTTCTCTGAAGCTTTCTTT
TRBD1	NA	TRBV25-1	TRBJ2-7	CASSEGSGGLYEQYF	TGTGCCAGCAGTGAAGGGTCAGGGGGCCTCTACGAGCAGTACTTC
NA	NA	TRBV28	TRBJ2-7	CASSLSGGGYEQYF	TGTGCCAGCAGTTTATCAGGGGGAGGCTACGAGCAGTACTTC
NA	NA	TRBV27	TRBJ1-1	CASSPHTPPATEAFF	TGTGCCAGCAGTCCACATACGCCCCCTGCCACTGAAGCTTTCTTT
NA	NA	TRBV30	TRBJ1-3	CAWTHGGSRGNTIYF	TGTGCCTGGACCCACGGGGGTTCAAGAGGAAACACCATATATTTT
NA	NA	TRBV12-5	TRBJ1-1	CASGQQIYTEAFF	TGTGCTAGTGGCCAACAGATTTACACTGAAGCTTTCTTT
NA	NA	TRBV16	TRBJ2-7	CASSQSRGYEQYF	TGTGCCAGCAGCCAATCTCGCGGCTACGAGCAGTACTTC
TRBD2	few	TRBV4-1	TRBJ2-2	CASSQTIAGGRTGELFF	TGCGCCAGCAGCCAGACAATAGCGGGAGGGCGGACCGGGGAGCTGTTTTTT
NA	NA	TRBV29-1	TRBJ2-5	CSAGTVRETQYF	TGCAGCGCCGGGACTGTGCGGGAGACCCAGTACTTC
TRBD2	few	TRBV10-3	TRBJ2-1	CAISDLAGGNEQFF	TGTGCCATCAGTGATCTAGCGGGAGGGAATGAGCAGTTCTTC
TRBD1	NA	TRBV12-5	TRBJ2-7	CASAPTGTYEQYF	TGTGCTAGTGCCCCGACAGGGACCTACGAGCAGTACTTC
TRBD1	NA	TRBV7-2	TRBJ2-7	CASSLGQGAGKDRYEQYF	TGTGCCAGCAGCTTAGGACAGGGGGCGGGTAAGGACCGCTACGAGCAGTACTTC
NA	NA	TRBV7-2	TRBJ1-1	CASSAQQGLNTEAFF	TGTGCCAGCAGCGCTCAACAGGGCTTGAACACTGAAGCTTTCTTT
TRBD1	once	TRBV27	TRBJ1-4	CASSLAGGREKLFF	TGTGCCAGCAGTTTAGCAGGGGGCAGAGAAAAACTGTTTTTT
NA	NA	TRBV5-8	TRBJ1-2	CASTVRSRVVDGYTF	TGTGCCAGCACCGTTAGGTCCAGGGTAGTGGATGGCTACACCTTC
TRBD1	NA	TRBV19	TRBJ1-1	CASRIQGLNTEAFF	TGTGCCAGTAGGATACAGGGGCTGAACACTGAAGCTTTCTTT
NA	once	TRBV11-2	TRBJ1-2	CASSLVSGNYGYTF	TGTGCCAGCAGCTTAGTTTCCGGGAACTATGGCTACACCTTC